The present TCR beta chain was sequenced within a study of blood T cell repertoires in COVID-19. Looking at the study overall: Whether acute or convalescent, the COVID-19 samples came from the United States, Italy and Spain.

Only one count was recorded for this clone. Method: immunoSEQ multiplex PCR; TCRdb's copy keeps in-frame clones and lacks some. Of around 480,000 clones in the sample, about 87% were seen once. This CDR3 contains 14 residues. Looked up from germline, CDR1 is MNHEY and CDR2 is SVGAGI. The V end was cut by 7 bases, the J end by 1 base, with 10 bases between. This TCR was recovered from a woman between 50 and 59 years old with COVID-19, enrolled during active disease. Sequencing input: peripheral blood. This chain joins TRBV6-5 and TRBJ2-2; a possible D gene is TRBD1 (6 bases). CDR3: CASILQGNTGELFF. CDR3 sequence (DNA): TGTGCCAGCATTTTACAGGGGAACACCGGGGAGCTGTTTTTT.